The clone carrying this T cell receptor (beta chain) was picked up many times. This CDR3 is built from 13 residues. The germline V gene has CDR1 SGHTA and CDR2 FQGNSA. V was cut by 2 bases and J by 2 bases, with 6 bases left in between. The source of the sample is a study of T cells after yellow fever vaccination. TCRdb passed the 5' RACE reads through MiXCR, listing each CDR3 protein once. There are 45,000 to 60,000 distinct CDR3 sequences in the sample; around 5.4% occur only once, and roughly a third lies in the top ten. Material: PBMCs, either bulk or a sorted T-cell subset (CD4+, CD8+, memory, or dextramer-sorted; not recorded which), obtained on the day of the yellow fever booster vaccination. The chain uses TRBV7-2 and TRBJ2-5, with D unresolved. The TCR comes from a young man who received the YFV17D yellow fever vaccine. The CDR3 loop is CASSLNWQETQYF. The DNA for the CDR3 is TGTGCCAGCAGCTTAAACTGGCAAGAGACCCAGTACTTC. Combining the CDR3 with reference TRBV7-2 and TRBJ2-5 gives the whole variable domain GAGVSQSPSNKVTEKGKDVELRCDPISGHTALYWYRQSLGQGLEFLIYFQGNSAPDKSGLPSDRFSAERTGGSVSTLTIQRTQQEDSAVYLCASSLNWQETQYFGPGTRLLVL.